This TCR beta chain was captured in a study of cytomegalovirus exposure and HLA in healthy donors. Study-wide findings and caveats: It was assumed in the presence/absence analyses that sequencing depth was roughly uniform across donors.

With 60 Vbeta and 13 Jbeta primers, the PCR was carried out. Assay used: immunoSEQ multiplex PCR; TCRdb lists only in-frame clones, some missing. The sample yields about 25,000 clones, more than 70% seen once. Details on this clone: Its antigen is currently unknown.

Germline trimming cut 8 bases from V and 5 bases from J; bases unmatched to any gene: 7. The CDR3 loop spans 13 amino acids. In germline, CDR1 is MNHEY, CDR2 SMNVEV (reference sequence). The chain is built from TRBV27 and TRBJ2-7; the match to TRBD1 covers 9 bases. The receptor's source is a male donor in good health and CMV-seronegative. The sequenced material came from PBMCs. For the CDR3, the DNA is TGTGCCAGCGGGACAGGGCCCTTGGACGAGCAGTACTTC. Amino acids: CASGTGPLDEQYF.